The TCR beta chain described here comes from a study of T cell repertoires in cytomegalovirus infection. Study information: Signatures in public TCR beta sequences pointed to both CMV infection and matching HLA type.

Study-level points and caveats: HLA-C-restricted CMV-specific TCR beta clonotypes prevailed in the ex vivo response. Using cumulative public TCR beta family frequency, the authors identified those who carried CMV together with the relevant HLA.

TCRdb called the reads again in MiXCR, with one record for every CDR3 protein. Among hundreds of thousands of distinct CDR3 sequences listed, roughly 35% were seen once. The CDR3 loop spans 14 amino acids. V gave up 4 bases and J gave up 3 bases, with 12 bases separating them. Germline loops: CDR1 SGHDN, CDR2 FVKESK. This clonotype was counted between two and nine times. Antigen specificity is unknown. The sample taken for sequencing was PBMCs. The chain links TRBV14 to TRBJ1-1; the D is unclear. This sequence originates from a human donor in good health (CMV status not recorded). Some clones in this sample may be carry-over from other donors' samples. The CDR3 is CASSPLVWYTEAFF. CDR3 nucleotide sequence: TGTGCCAGCAGCCCCCTGGTGTGGTACACTGAAGCTTTCTTT.